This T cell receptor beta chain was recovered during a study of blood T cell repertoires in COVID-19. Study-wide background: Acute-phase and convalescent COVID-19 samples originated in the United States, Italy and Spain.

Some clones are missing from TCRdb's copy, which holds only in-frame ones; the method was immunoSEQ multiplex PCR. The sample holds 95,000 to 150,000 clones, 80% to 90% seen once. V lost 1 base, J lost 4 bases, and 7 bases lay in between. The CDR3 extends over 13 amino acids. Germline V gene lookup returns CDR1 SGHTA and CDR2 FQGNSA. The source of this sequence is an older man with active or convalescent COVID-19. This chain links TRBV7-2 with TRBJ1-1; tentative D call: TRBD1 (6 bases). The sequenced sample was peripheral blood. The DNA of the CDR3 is TGTGCCAGCAGCTTAGAACAGGGCACTGAAGCTTTCTTT. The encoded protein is CASSLEQGTEAFF.